Below, 6 T cell receptor beta chains from the same sample are listed, as sequenced in a study of PD-L1 blockade in urothelial cancer. Some clones are missing from TCRdb's copy, which holds only in-frame ones; the method was immunoSEQ multiplex PCR. The sample lists 46,000 or so clones, approximately 83% occurring once. As to time point: peripheral blood 6 weeks after treatment start. Here the sequenced sample was PBMCs, taken around atezolizumab (anti-PD-L1) treatment. Receptor source: a man between 60 and 70 years old with urothelial cancer.

The table lists this clone with a count of one. The gene calls are TRBV27 and TRBJ2-5; TRBD2 matches 8 bases. The V segment lost 5 bases and the J segment 4 bases; nucleotides outside the gene matches: 9. Per the germline V gene, CDR1 is MNHEY and CDR2 is SMNVEV (reference sequence). The CDR3 length is 15 residues. Here the CDR3 reads CASSNHGGAPETQYF. The CDR3 nucleotides read TGTGCCAGCAGTAACCACGGGGGGGCCCCAGAGACCCAGTACTTC.

This clone is a singleton in its sample. The chain recombines TRBV10-3 with TRBJ1-1; unclear D gene. Germline V gene lookup returns CDR1 ENHRY and CDR2 SYGVKD. V was clipped by 0 bases and J by 6 bases, with 11 bases between them. The CDR3 contains 14 residues. The CDR3 DNA sequence: TGTGCCATCAGTGAGTCCGAGGGTTTCCCTGAAGCTTTCTTT. Amino acids: CAISESEGFPEAFF.

The V and J genes are TRBV9 and TRBJ2-2, with D tentatively TRBD2 (6 bases). V was pared by 0 bases and J by 5 bases, with 17 bases between. The CDR3 loop spans 17 amino acids. CDR1 SGDLS and CDR2 YYNGEE come from the germline V gene. CDR3 in DNA: TGTGCCAGCAGCGTAGGCGGGGAAACGAGGTGGACCGGGGAGCTGTTTTTT. This gives the protein CASSVGGETRWTGELFF. Filled out from reference TRBV9 and TRBJ2-2, the complete variable domain reads DSGVTQTPKHLITATGQRVTLRCSPRSGDLSVYWYQQSLDQGLQFLIQYYNGEERAKGNILERFSAQQFPDLHSELNLSSLELGDSALYFCASSVGGETRWTGELFFGEGSRLTVL.

V is TRBV7-9 and J is TRBJ1-2, with 10 bases lining up with TRBD1. Losses at the gene ends were 5 bases for V and 6 bases for J; bases not matched to a gene: 6. The V gene's germline CDR1 is SEHNR and CDR2 FQNEAQ (reference sequence). CDR3 length: 14 residues. The CDR3 DNA reads TGTGCCAGCAGCCCCTCGGGACAGGGGCATGGCTACACCTTC. It translates to CASSPSGQGHGYTF.

CDR3 in amino acids: CASSLAGTGNEKLFF. The CDR3 DNA reads as TGTGCCAGCAGCTTAGCCGGGACAGGGAATGAAAAACTGTTTTTT. This rearrangement joins TRBV7-9 to TRBJ1-4, with 9 bases identical to TRBD1. CDR1 is SEHNR, CDR2 FQNEAQ, per germline (reference sequence). The CDR3 extends over 15 amino acids. The V gene end was trimmed by 0 bases and the J gene end by 5 bases; junction bases not matched to a gene: 1.

V usage is TRBV5-3 and J usage is TRBJ1-2, with D perhaps TRBD1 (5 bases). TRBV5-3 is sorted into the ORF group, with uncertain function. Between the trimmed V and J ends, which lost 0 bases and 2 bases, there was a span of 11 bases. This CDR3 contains 15 residues. This CDR3 reads CARSLGPGLNYGYTF. CDR3 coding DNA: TGTGCCAGAAGCTTGGGACCGGGACTAAACTATGGCTACACCTTC.